This TCR beta chain was observed in a study of blood T cell repertoires in COVID-19 (dated by TCRdb to about 2020). Turning to the overall study: Samples covering the acute and convalescent phases of COVID-19 were provided by collaborators in the United States, Italy and Spain. The material from the prospective study consisted of cDNA or gDNA derived from T cells, B-cell-depleted T cells, or PBMCs. Deeply sampled blood TCRbeta repertoires from subjects exposed to, actively infected with, or recovered from COVID-19 were included in the dataset. The repertoires were made available in a free public database intended to serve as a resource for research on the immune response to SARS-CoV-2. Samples were obtained from the ongoing ImmuneRACE study (first 160 participants) and from 1,000 to 1,500 subjects provided by 6 global collaborators. A de-identified subject ID, COVID-19 status, age in years and sex were almost always included in the sample metadata. Where available, HLA class I and class II types were obtained from metadata supplied by the sample provider rather than from assay-based typing. Results the study describes overall, beyond this receptor: The amount of clinical and demographic metadata varied by source and participant and was provided uncurated.

The immunoSEQ Assay, a bias-controlled multiplex PCR, was used to amplify TCRbeta CDR3 regions from genomic DNA. On the study's bioinformatics: Nucleated cell counts per sample were estimated from amplification of reference gene primers within the assay. To quantify the absolute abundance of each unique TCRbeta CDR3 rearrangement, sequence reads were collapsed and filtered. For each sample, productive Simpson clonality was calculated as the square root of Simpson's diversity index over productive rearrangements. This immuneACCESS table, as held by TCRdb, lists in-frame sequences with V and J called but not all clones. Of the missing ones, under half trace to an unresolved V gene in checked studies; the others have no known cause. That table is the source of V, J and clone size, and D and trimming were worked out from the DNA. The sample profile shows about 240,000 clones; about four fifths of them were found once. The ten largest make up roughly a tenth of the sample.

As concerns this clone: Its antigen is not yet known. No base-level quality is on record; no much larger clone is a single base apart.

Each collaborating institution followed its own protocols to collect whole blood in K2EDTA tubes. For TCRbeta analysis, collaborator samples were shipped as frozen whole blood, as isolated PBMCs, or as DNA extracted from either sample type. This sequence originates from a woman of 80 years or more with acute or convalescent COVID-19. What was sequenced was peripheral blood.

This receptor has the CDR3 CASSLAPRGGNQPQHF. The DNA is TGCGCCAGCAGCTTGGCCCCGCGGGGTGGCAATCAGCCCCAGCATTTT. The chain uses TRBV5-1 and TRBJ1-5; the D gene is unclear. V lost 0 bases and J lost 2 bases; the stretch between them is 12 bases long. CDR1 and CDR2, looked up from the germline V gene, are SGHRS and YFSETQ. Including cysteine and phenylalanine, the CDR3 has 16 amino acids. The retained sequence is limited to the CDR3, 48 bases, with the frame set at the first base.